These 30 T cell receptor beta chains share one sample of origin, sequenced in a study of spatial heterogeneity in lung cancer. Specified time point: sample taken at primary tumor resection. Overall study results and limits: Intratumoral expanded alpha and beta TCR counts were found to track tumor mutation counts.

These receptors have no identified antigens. TCRdb redid the calling of the 5' RACE reads with MiXCR, one entry per CDR3 protein. The data show roughly 9,200 distinct CDR3 sequences, about 2.9% seen once. The specimen comprised lung tumor tissue, sampled at surgery. These receptor sequences come from a male donor with early-stage non-small cell lung cancer.

This clonotype appeared many times. This sequence joins TRBV6-5 and TRBJ2-4, with D perhaps TRBD1 or TRBD2 (6 bases each). Trimming shortened V by 7 bases and J by 6 bases, and 19 bases separated the two germline ends. The CDR3 contains 15 residues. CDR1 is MNHEY, CDR2 SVGAGI, per germline. This CDR3 is CASTELWGAGNIQYF. CDR3 DNA: TGTGCCAGCACTGAACTCTGGGGGGCGGGAAACATTCAGTACTTC.

By frequency in the sample, this clonotype is medium-sized. V is TRBV2 and J is TRBJ1-5; TRBD1 aligns across 7 bases. The CDR3 spans 14 residues. CDR1 is SNHLY and CDR2 is FYNNEI in the germline V gene. With V trimmed by 8 bases and J by 3 bases, 7 bases remained unmatched. Written as DNA, the CDR3 is TGTGCCAGCCGGCCCACAGGGGCCAATCAGCCCCAGCATTTT. Its protein product is CASRPTGANQPQHF. The entire variable domain, with the rest obtained from reference TRBV2 and TRBJ1-5, is as follows: EPEVTQTPSHQVTQMGQEVILRCVPISNHLYFYWYRQILGQKVEFLVSFYNNEISEKSEIFDDQFSVERPDGSNFTLKIRSTKLEDSAMYFCASRPTGANQPQHFGDGTRLSIL.

This clonotype showed up many times. The chain uses TRBV29-1 and TRBJ2-3; D uncertain. The CDR3 runs to 12 residues. Germline assignment: CDR1 SQVTM and CDR2 ANQGSEA. V was shortened by 1 base and J by 4 bases, with 6 bases between the two germline ends. The chain's CDR3 is CSVEVSADTQYF. The CDR3 DNA is TGCAGCGTTGAAGTAAGCGCAGATACGCAGTATTTT.

This clonotype was counted many times. The rearrangement uses TRBV20-1 and TRBJ1-1; D call uncertain. Germline V CDR1 and CDR2: DFQATT, SNEGSKA (reference sequence). Trimming cost V 3 bases and J 6 bases, with 20 bases left between them. The CDR3 has 15 amino acids. The CDR3 DNA follows: TGCAGTGCTAGGGGGTGGGTAAGGGTATTGGCTGAAGCTTTCTTT. This encodes CSARGWVRVLAEAFF.

This clonotype was picked up a small number of times. The V and J genes are TRBV20-1 and TRBJ1-5; D may be TRBD1 (6 bases). CDR1 and CDR2 from the germline V gene are DFQATT and SNEGSKA (reference sequence). The ends were cut back, 4 bases at V and 0 bases at J, with 19 bases in the middle. CDR3 size: 17 residues. The CDR3 region is CSATRMTGAVSNQPQHF. CDR3 coding DNA: TGCAGTGCTACGAGAATGACAGGCGCTGTTAGCAATCAGCCCCAGCATTTT.

This clonotype occurred many times. The chain has TRBV7-8 and TRBJ2-7, with D perhaps matching TRBD1 or TRBD2 (6 bases each). V was clipped by 1 base and J by 2 bases, with 15 bases between them. The germline CDR1 and CDR2 sequences are SGHVS and FQNEAQ. This CDR3 region has 16 residues. The CDR3 coding sequence is TGTGCCAGCAGCTTAGAGGGGGGCGTTCCTCCCTACGAGCAGTACTTC. The encoded protein is CASSLEGGVPPYEQYF. The whole variable domain, remainder taken from reference TRBV7-8 and TRBJ2-7, is GAGVSQSPRYKVAKRGQDVALRCDPISGHVSLFWYQQALGQGPEFLTYFQNEAQLDKSGLPSDRFFAERPEGSVSTLKIQRTQQEDSAVYLCASSLEGGVPPYEQYFGPGTRLTVT.

This clonotype occurred a few times. This chain joins TRBV10-3 and TRBJ2-7; TRBD1 aligns across 7 bases. The V gene's germline CDR1 is ENHRY and CDR2 SYGVKD. The CDR3 has 15 amino acids. Trimming cost V 4 bases and J 2 bases; bases outside gene matches: 8. In DNA form, the CDR3 reads TGTGCCATCAGTGCCCAGGCAGGGGGTCCCTACGAGCAGTACTTC. Residues: CAISAQAGGPYEQYF.

This clonotype was picked up many times. J is TRBJ1-6 and V is TRBV5-1, with TRBD1 matching 7 bases. Trimming removed 5 bases from V and 5 bases from J; junction bases left unmatched: 4. This CDR3 contains 14 residues. Germline CDR1 SGHRS, CDR2 YFSETQ. DNA for the CDR3: TGCGCCAGCAGTGGGACAGTTAATAATTCACCCCTCCACTTT. Protein product: CASSGTVNNSPLHF.

Concerning this clonotype: Just one base apart from a much larger clone, this may be a read error. This chain uses TRBV3-1 with TRBJ1-5, with a tentative D call TRBD1 (5 bases). CDR3 length: 15 amino acids. Germline V CDR1 and CDR2: LGHDT, YNNKEL (reference sequence). The CDR3 DNA reads TGTGCCAGCAGCCAAGATATGACAGTCAATCATCCCCAGCATTTT. Protein sequence: CASSQDMTVNHPQHF.

This clonotype is labeled as medium-sized. This sequence joins TRBV28 and TRBJ1-3; unclear D gene. V shed 2 bases and J shed 4 bases, with 18 bases lying between them. The CDR3 consists of 17 residues. Germline V CDR1 and CDR2: MDHEN, SYDVKM. CDR3 loop: CASSLSVWAPLGNTIYF. In DNA form, the CDR3 reads TGTGCCAGCAGTTTAAGTGTCTGGGCCCCACTAGGAAACACCATATATTTT.

The table lists this clonotype with many counts. The J gene is TRBJ2-4, the V gene TRBV6-1; TRBD1 agrees at 9 bases. The CDR3 extends over 16 amino acids. The V gene end was trimmed by 0 bases and the J gene end by 6 bases; junction bases not matched to a gene: 6. Germline V CDR1 and CDR2: MNHNS, SASEGT. The CDR3 region is CASSEASNRGRNIQYF. The DNA for the CDR3 is TGTGCCAGCAGTGAAGCGAGTAACAGGGGGCGAAACATTCAGTACTTC.

This clonotype was found many times. This rearrangement joins TRBV19 to TRBJ2-3; 14 nucleotides match TRBD2. The CDR3 spans 16 residues. CDR1 and CDR2 (germline): LNHDA, SQIVND (reference sequence). Germline trimming cut 5 bases from V and 4 bases from J; bases unmatched to any gene: 5. CDR3 amino acids: CASSPRLAGGPDTQYF. The CDR3 DNA follows: TGTGCCAGTAGTCCGCGACTAGCGGGGGGGCCAGATACGCAGTATTTT.

This clonotype was observed at least ten times. This rearrangement joins TRBV9 to TRBJ2-1; possibly TRBD2 for D (6 bases). V lost 3 bases to trimming and J lost 7 bases, with 23 bases between them. CDR3 length: 17 residues. CDR1 and CDR2 from the germline V gene are SGDLS and YYNGEE. CDR3: CASSASLTGDRVNEQFF. The CDR3 DNA follows: TGTGCCAGCAGCGCCTCCTTAACGGGGGATCGGGTTAATGAGCAGTTCTTC.

In its sample, this clonotype ranks as medium-sized (0.01 to 0.1%). The chain couples TRBV28 to TRBJ2-2, with 8 bases fitting TRBD2. Germline V gives CDR1 MDHEN, CDR2 SYDVKM. The CDR3 is 19 residues long. J lost 0 bases, V lost 3 bases, and 12 bases had no gene match. CDR3 amino acids: CASSFGGASVRSNTGELFF. Written as DNA, the CDR3 is TGTGCCAGCAGTTTCGGGGGGGCCTCAGTAAGATCGAACACCGGGGAGCTGTTTTTT. Full variable domain (missing parts from reference TRBV28 and TRBJ2-2): DVKVTQSSRYLVKRTGEKVFLECVQDMDHENMFWYRQDPGLGLRLIYFSYDVKMKEKGDIPEGYSVSREKKERFSLILESASTNQTSMYLCASSFGGASVRSNTGELFFGEGSRLTVL.

This clonotype appeared many times. The chain combines TRBV4-2 with TRBJ2-3; no firm D call. CDR3 size: 15 residues. Trimming left V 1 base short and J 4 bases short, with 12 bases between. Germline V lookup: CDR1 LGHNA, CDR2 YNFKEQ. The CDR3 nucleotides are TGTGCCAGCAGCCAAGCCTCTTTCAACGCAGATACGCAGTATTTT. Translated, it gives CASSQASFNADTQYF.

The rearrangement links TRBV10-3 to TRBJ2-4; D is unresolved. Trimming cost V 4 bases and J 3 bases, with 7 bases left between them. The germline gives CDR1 ENHRY, CDR2 SYGVKD. The CDR3 contains 13 residues. CDR3 bases: TGTGCCATCAGTGGGTCGGGCAAAAACATTCAGTACTTC. This translates into CAISGSGKNIQYF.

In its sample, this clonotype ranks as medium-sized. This rearrangement joins TRBV11-2 to TRBJ1-6, with unresolved D. Germline V gene sequence: CDR1 SGHAT, CDR2 FQNNGV. The CDR3 sequence is 18 residues long. Trimming took 3 bases from V and 0 from J, leaving 15 bases between them. CDR3 residues: CASSFSPRPGSYNSPLHF. For the CDR3, the DNA is TGTGCCAGCAGCTTTAGTCCTCGGCCTGGCTCCTATAATTCACCCCTCCACTTT.

Ten or more counts support this clonotype. The V call is TRBV4-2, the J call TRBJ1-2; 10 bases are shared with TRBD1. CDR1 and CDR2 (germline): LGHNA, YNFKEQ. V shed 3 bases and J 0 bases; nucleotides not matched to a gene: 4. The CDR3 is 16 residues long. The CDR3 is CASSHDGQGANYGYTF. CDR3 nucleotide sequence: TGTGCCAGCAGCCACGATGGACAGGGGGCTAACTATGGCTACACCTTC.

At least ten counts were recorded for this clonotype. The DNA of the CDR3 is TGTGCCAGCAGCGGGACAGGGATTGTCGGCTACACCTTC. It yields the protein CASSGTGIVGYTF. The chain recombines TRBV7-2 with TRBJ1-2; TRBD1 aligns across 9 bases. V was clipped by 5 bases and J by 8 bases; unmatched bases: 6. This CDR3 is built from 13 residues. Germline V gene lookup returns CDR1 SGHTA and CDR2 FQGNSA.

This clonotype was observed a few times. This sequence joins TRBV30 and TRBJ1-2, with a weak D call TRBD1 (5 bases). V lost 2 bases, J lost 6 bases, and 10 bases lay in between. CDR3 length: 12 residues. Germline V gene lookup returns CDR1 GTSNPN and CDR2 SVGIG (reference sequence). Written as DNA, the CDR3 is TGTGCCTGGAGTCCGCAGGGCGATGGCTACACCTTC. This codes for CAWSPQGDGYTF.

This clonotype is labeled as medium-sized. The DNA of the CDR3 is TGTGCCAGCAGTTACTCTCGACAGAGGGCAGATACGCAGTATTTT. Its translation is CASSYSRQRADTQYF. J is TRBJ2-3 and V is TRBV6-5, with D possibly being TRBD1 or TRBD2 (5 bases each). This CDR3 comprises 15 residues. With 0 bases removed from V and 4 bases from J, the gap between germline ends came to 11 bases. Germline loops: CDR1 MNHEY, CDR2 SVGAGI.

There are a few counts of this clonotype. The V gene is TRBV24-1, the J gene TRBJ2-6; D might be TRBD2 (6 bases). Germline V gene sequence: CDR1 KGHDR, CDR2 SFDVKD. This CDR3 has 17 residues. V dropped 7 bases and J dropped 0 bases, with 15 bases sitting between them. The CDR3: CATSSAAGTSGANVLTF. CDR3 nucleotide sequence: TGTGCCACCAGCTCCGCGGCGGGGACCTCTGGGGCCAACGTCCTGACTTTC.

Ten or more counts support this clonotype. The chain carries TRBV7-2 and TRBJ2-7; 12 bases map to TRBD2. Trimming took 3 bases from V and 0 from J; bases not matched to a gene: 3. The length of the CDR3 is 16 residues. The germline gives CDR1 SGHTA, CDR2 FQGNSA. CDR3 in amino acids: CASSLTSGGLSYEQYF. The CDR3 bases are TGTGCCAGCAGCTTGACTAGCGGGGGCCTCTCCTACGAGCAGTACTTC.

With respect to this clonotype: A read error is possible here, since a much larger clone lies one base away. The chain recombines TRBV7-2 with TRBJ1-6; 7 nucleotides match TRBD1. V trimming: 1 base; J trimming: 11 bases; junction bases outside the gene matches: 8. The CDR3 loop spans 15 amino acids. Germline assignment: CDR1 SGHTA and CDR2 FQGNSA. This CDR3 is CASSLVAGTVPPLHF. The CDR3, as DNA: TGTGCCAGCAGCTTAGTCGCCGGGACAGTGCCACCCCTCCACTTT.

In its sample, this clonotype ranks as medium-sized. The J gene is TRBJ2-1, the V gene TRBV28; 10 bases are shared with TRBD1. Germline CDR1 is MDHEN and CDR2 is SYDVKM. There are 14 residues in the CDR3. Trimming at V came to 6 bases and at J to 6 bases, leaving 5 bases not matched to a gene. The DNA of the CDR3 is TGTGCCAGCAGGACAGGGGGCCATTCCAATGAGCAGTTCTTC. Translation: CASRTGGHSNEQFF. Complete variable domain (other parts from reference TRBV28 and TRBJ2-1): DVKVTQSSRYLVKRTGEKVFLECVQDMDHENMFWYRQDPGLGLRLIYFSYDVKMKEKGDIPEGYSVSREKKERFSLILESASTNQTSMYLCASRTGGHSNEQFFGPGTRLTVL.

This clonotype was recorded at least ten times. This sequence joins TRBV6-1 and TRBJ2-3; the D call may be TRBD1 or TRBD2 (5 bases each). Between the trimmed V and J ends, which lost 7 bases and 0 bases, there was a span of 17 bases. In germline, CDR1 is MNHNS, CDR2 SASEGT. There are 16 residues in the CDR3. CDR3 nucleotide sequence: TGTGCCAGCATTAGAGGGGTGCGAACTAGCACAGATACGCAGTATTTT. It codes for CASIRGVRTSTDTQYF.

This clonotype was recorded many times. The rearrangement links TRBV29-1 to TRBJ2-3, with D hard to call. V was shortened by 5 bases and J by 0 bases, with 12 bases between the two germline ends. The CDR3 extends over 14 amino acids. Germline CDR1 SQVTM, CDR2 ANQGSEA. The CDR3 is CSVCRFSSTDTQYF. CDR3 nucleotide sequence: TGCAGCGTTTGCAGGTTTTCTAGCACAGATACGCAGTATTTT.

This clonotype was counted at least ten times. V is TRBV6-5 and J is TRBJ1-4; 9 nucleotides align to TRBD1. Per germline, CDR1 MNHEY and CDR2 SVGAGI. V lost 2 bases, J lost 10 bases, and 8 bases stayed unmatched. The CDR3 is made up of 15 amino acids. Here the CDR3 DNA reads TGTGCCAGCAGTTACGATGGACAGGGGCCCGCAAAACTGTTTTTT. Its translation: CASSYDGQGPAKLFF.

Many counts were recorded for this clonotype. The V call is TRBV20-1, the J call TRBJ2-3; 10 nucleotides align to TRBD2. This CDR3 region has 15 residues. Germline trimming cut 6 bases from V and 4 bases from J; bases unmatched to any gene: 10. Per the germline V gene, CDR1 is DFQATT and CDR2 is SNEGSKA (reference sequence). The CDR3 sequence is CSATGLAGAPDTQYF. The CDR3 nucleotides are TGCAGTGCCACCGGGCTAGCGGGGGCTCCAGATACGCAGTATTTT.

Regarding this clonotype: It may be a read error: a sequence one base away is much more abundant. The chain carries TRBV7-2 and TRBJ2-5; perhaps D is TRBD1 or TRBD2 (6 bases each). CDR1 is SGHTA and CDR2 is FQGNSA in the germline V gene. V was cut by 5 bases and J by 7 bases, with 17 bases left in between. CDR3 length equals 14 residues. The CDR3 here is CASSQERVGGTQYF. CDR3 bases: TGTGCCAGCAGCCAAGAGCGGGTAGGGGGGACCCAGTACTTC.